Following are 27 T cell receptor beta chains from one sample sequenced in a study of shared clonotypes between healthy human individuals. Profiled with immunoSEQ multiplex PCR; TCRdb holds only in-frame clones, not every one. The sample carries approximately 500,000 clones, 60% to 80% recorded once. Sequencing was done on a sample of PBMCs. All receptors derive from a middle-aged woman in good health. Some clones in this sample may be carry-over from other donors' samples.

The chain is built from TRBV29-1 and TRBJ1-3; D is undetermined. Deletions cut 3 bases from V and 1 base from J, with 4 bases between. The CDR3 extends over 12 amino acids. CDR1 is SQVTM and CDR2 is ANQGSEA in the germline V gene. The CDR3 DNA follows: TGCAGCGTTGAGACGTCTGGAAACACCATATATTTT. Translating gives CSVETSGNTIYF.

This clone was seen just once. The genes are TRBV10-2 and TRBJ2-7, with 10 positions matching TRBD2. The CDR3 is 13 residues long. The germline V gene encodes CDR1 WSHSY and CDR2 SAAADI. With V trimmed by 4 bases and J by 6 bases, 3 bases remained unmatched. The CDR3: CASSVSSGSEQYF. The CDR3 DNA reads TGCGCCAGCAGTGTTTCTAGCGGGAGCGAGCAGTACTTC.

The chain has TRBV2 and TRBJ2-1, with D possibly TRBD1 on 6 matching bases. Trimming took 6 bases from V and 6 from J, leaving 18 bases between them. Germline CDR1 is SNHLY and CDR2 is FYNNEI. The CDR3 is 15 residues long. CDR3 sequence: CASSKTGPRFNEQFF. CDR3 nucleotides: TGTGCCAGCAGCAAGACAGGTCCCCGCTTCAATGAGCAGTTCTTC.

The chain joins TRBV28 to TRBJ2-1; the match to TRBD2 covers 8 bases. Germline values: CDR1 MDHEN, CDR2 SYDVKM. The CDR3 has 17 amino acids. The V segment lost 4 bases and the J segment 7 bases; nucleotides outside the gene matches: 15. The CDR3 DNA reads TGTGCCAGCAGTTCGCCCGTCCCGGTTGAGCGGGGGAATGAGCAGTTCTTC. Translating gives CASSSPVPVERGNEQFF.

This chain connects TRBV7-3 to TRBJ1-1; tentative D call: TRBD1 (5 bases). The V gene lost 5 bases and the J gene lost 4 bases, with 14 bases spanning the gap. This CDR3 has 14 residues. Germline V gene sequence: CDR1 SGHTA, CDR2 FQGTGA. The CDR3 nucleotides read TGTGCCAGCAGCGCCACGCCCGGGACCACTGAAGCTTTCTTT. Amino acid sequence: CASSATPGTTEAFF.

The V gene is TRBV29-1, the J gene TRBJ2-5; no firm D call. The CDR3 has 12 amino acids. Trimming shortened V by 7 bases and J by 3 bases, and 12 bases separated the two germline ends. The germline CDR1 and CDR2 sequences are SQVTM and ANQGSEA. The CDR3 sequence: CSAIGIEETQYF. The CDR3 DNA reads TGCAGCGCCATAGGGATAGAAGAGACCCAGTACTTC. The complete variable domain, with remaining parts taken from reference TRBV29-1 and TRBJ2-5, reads SAVISQKPSRDICQRGTSLTIQCQVDSQVTMMFWYRQQPGQSLTLIATANQGSEATYESGFVIDKFPISRPNLTFSTLTVSNMSPEDSSIYLCSAIGIEETQYFGPGTRLLVL.

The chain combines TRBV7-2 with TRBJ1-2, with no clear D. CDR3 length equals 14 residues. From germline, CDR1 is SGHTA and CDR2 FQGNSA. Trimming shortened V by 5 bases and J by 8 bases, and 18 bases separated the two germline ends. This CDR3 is CASSPWTFGSGYTF. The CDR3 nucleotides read TGTGCCAGCAGCCCTTGGACCTTTGGCTCCGGCTACACCTTC.

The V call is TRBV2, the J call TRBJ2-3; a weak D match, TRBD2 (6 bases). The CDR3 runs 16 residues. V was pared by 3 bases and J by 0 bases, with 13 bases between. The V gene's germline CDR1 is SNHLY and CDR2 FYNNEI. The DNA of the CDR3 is TGTGCCAGCAGTGAGGAGGGGCTCCCTAGCACAGATACGCAGTATTTT. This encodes CASSEEGLPSTDTQYF.

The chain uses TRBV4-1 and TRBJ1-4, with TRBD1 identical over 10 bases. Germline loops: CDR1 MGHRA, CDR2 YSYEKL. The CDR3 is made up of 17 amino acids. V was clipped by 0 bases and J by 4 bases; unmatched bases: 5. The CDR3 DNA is TGCGCCAGCAGCCAAGAAGGGACAGGGGCTTATAATGAAAAACTGTTTTTT. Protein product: CASSQEGTGAYNEKLFF.

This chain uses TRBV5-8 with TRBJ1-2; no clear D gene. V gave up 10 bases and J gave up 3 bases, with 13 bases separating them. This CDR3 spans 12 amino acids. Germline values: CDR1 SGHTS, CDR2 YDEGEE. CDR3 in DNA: TGTGCCTATATCGCGGAGGACTATGGCTACACCTTC. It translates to CAYIAEDYGYTF.

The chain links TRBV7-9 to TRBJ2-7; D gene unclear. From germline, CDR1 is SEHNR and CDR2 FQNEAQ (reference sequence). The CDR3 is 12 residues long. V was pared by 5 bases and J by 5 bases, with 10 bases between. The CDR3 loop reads CASSPGEDEQYF. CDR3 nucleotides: TGTGCCAGCAGCCCCGGAGAAGACGAGCAGTACTTC.

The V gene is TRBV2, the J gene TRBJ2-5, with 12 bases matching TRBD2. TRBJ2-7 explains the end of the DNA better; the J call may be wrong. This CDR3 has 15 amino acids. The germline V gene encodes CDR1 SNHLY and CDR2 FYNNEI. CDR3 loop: CASRGLAGNFYEQYF. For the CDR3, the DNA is TGTGCCAGCAGAGGACTAGCGGGAAACTTCTACGAGCAGTACTTC.

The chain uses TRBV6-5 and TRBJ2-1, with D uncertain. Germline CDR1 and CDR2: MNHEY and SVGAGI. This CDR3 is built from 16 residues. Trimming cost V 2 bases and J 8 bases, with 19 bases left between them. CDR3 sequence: CASSYLGSRVVDEQFF. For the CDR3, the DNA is TGTGCCAGCAGTTACCTCGGCAGTAGGGTTGTTGATGAGCAGTTCTTC.

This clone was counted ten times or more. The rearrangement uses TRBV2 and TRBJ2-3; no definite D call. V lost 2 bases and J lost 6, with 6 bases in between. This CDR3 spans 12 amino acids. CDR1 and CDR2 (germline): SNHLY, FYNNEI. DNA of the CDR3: TGTGCCAGCAGTGAATCGGGTGATACGCAGTATTTT. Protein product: CASSESGDTQYF.

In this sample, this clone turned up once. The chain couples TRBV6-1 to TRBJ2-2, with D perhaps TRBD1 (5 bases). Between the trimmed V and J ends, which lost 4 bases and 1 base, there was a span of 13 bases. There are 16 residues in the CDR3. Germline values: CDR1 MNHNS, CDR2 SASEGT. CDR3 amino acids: CASSARAGLNTGELFF. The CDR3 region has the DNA TGTGCCAGCAGTGCCCGGGCAGGGTTGAACACCGGGGAGCTGTTTTTT.

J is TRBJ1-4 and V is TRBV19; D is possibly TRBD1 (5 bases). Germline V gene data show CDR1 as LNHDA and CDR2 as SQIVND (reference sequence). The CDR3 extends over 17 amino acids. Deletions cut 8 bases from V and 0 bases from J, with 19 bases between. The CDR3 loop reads CASRNLQGSATNEKLFF. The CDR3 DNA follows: TGTGCCAGTCGAAACCTCCAGGGCTCGGCAACTAATGAAAAACTGTTTTTT.

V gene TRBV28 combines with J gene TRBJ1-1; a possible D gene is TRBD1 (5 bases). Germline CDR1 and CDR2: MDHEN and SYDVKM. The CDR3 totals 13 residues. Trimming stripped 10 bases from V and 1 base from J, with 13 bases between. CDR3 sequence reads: CAILRAQNTEAFF. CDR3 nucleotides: TGTGCCATCCTCAGGGCTCAGAACACTGAAGCTTTCTTT.

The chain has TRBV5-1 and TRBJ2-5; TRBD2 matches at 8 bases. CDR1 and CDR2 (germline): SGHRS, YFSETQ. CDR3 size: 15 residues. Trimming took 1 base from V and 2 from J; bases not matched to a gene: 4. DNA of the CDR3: TGCGCCAGCAGCTTGTTGGCTAGCGGGCAAGAGACCCAGTACTTC. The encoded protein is CASSLLASGQETQYF.

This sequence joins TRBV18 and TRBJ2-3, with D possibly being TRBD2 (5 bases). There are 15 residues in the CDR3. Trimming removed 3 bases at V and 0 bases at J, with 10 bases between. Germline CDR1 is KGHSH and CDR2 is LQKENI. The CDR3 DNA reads TGTGCCAGCTCACCCTATCGGACTAGCACAGATACGCAGTATTTT. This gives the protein CASSPYRTSTDTQYF. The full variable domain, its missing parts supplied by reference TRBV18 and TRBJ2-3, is NAGVMQNPRHLVRRRGQEARLRCSPMKGHSHVYWYRQLPEEGLKFMVYLQKENIIDESGMPKERFSAEFPKEGPSILRIQQVVRGDSAAYFCASSPYRTSTDTQYFGPGTRLTVL.

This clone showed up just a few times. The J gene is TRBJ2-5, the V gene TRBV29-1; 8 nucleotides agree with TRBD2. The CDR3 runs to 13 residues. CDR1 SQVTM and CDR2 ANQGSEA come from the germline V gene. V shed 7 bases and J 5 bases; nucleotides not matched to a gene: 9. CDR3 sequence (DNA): TGCAGCGCGGGAGCGGGAGATTACGAGACCCAGTACTTC. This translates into CSAGAGDYETQYF.

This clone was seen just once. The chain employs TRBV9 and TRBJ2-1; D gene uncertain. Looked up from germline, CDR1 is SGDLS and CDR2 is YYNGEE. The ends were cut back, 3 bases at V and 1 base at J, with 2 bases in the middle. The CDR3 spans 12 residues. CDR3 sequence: CASSASYNEQFF. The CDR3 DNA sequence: TGTGCCAGCAGCGCTTCCTACAATGAGCAGTTCTTC.

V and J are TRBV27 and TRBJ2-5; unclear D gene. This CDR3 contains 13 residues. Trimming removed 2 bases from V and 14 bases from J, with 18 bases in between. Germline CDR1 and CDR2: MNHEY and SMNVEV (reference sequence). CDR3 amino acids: CASSLQVAGRSYF. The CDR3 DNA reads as TGTGCCAGCAGTTTACAAGTCGCTGGACGGTCCTACTTC.

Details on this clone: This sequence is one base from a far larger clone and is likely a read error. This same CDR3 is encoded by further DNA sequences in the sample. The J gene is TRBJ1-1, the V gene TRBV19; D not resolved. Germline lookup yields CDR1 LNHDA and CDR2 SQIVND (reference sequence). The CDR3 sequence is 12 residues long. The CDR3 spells CASSRWETEAFF. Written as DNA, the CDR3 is TGCGCCAGTAGTCGGTGGGAAACTGAAGCTTTCTTT.

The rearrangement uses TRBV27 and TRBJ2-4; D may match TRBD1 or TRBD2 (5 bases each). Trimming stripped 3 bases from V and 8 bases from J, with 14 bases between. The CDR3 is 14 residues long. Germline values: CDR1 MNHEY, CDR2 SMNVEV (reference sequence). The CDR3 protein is CASSFGAGGYIQYF. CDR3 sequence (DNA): TGTGCCAGCAGTTTTGGGGCGGGTGGGTACATTCAGTACTTC.

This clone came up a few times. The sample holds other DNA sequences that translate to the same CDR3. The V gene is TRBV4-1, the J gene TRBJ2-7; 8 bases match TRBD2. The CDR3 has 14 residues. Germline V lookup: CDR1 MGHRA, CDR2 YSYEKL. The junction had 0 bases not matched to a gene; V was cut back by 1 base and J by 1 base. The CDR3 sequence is CASSQVAGSYEQYF. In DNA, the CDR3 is TGCGCCAGCAGCCAAGTAGCGGGGTCCTACGAGCAGTACTTC.

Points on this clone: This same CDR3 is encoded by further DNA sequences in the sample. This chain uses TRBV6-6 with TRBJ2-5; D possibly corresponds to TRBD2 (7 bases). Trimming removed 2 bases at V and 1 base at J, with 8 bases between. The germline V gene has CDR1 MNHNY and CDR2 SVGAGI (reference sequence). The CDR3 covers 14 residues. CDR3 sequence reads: CASSYRGAQETQYF. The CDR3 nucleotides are TGTGCCAGCAGTTACCGGGGGGCCCAAGAGACCCAGTACTTC.

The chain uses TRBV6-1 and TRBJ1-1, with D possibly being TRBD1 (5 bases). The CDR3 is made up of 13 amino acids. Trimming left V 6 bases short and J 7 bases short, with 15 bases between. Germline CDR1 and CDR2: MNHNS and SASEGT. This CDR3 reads CASRTLGVVEAFF. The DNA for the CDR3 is TGTGCCAGCAGGACCCTGGGGGTGGTTGAAGCTTTCTTT.